This TCR beta chain was sequenced for a study of shared clonotypes between healthy human individuals. Data came from immunoSEQ multiplex PCR; TCRdb stores just in-frame clones and leaves some out. This sample carries a few million clones, 93% of them seen once, and the ten largest clones take around 0.4%. The germline CDR1 and CDR2 sequences are SGHTA and FQGNSA. The CDR3 is 14 residues long. Trimming took 1 base from V and 4 from J, leaving 10 bases between them. The receptor was derived from a young man in good health. Some clones in this sample may be carry-over from other donors' samples. The chain combines TRBV7-2 with TRBJ2-5, with D perhaps TRBD1 (5 bases). The sample comprised naive CD4+ T cells from PBMCs. Sample subset: CD45RA+ positively selected. CDR3 nucleotides: TGTGCCAGCAGCTTAGAAATCAGGGTAGAGACCCAGTACTTC. This sequence encodes CASSLEIRVETQYF.